A single sample is the source of the 27 T cell receptor beta chains below, sequenced in a study of shared clonotypes between healthy human individuals. Profiling relied on immunoSEQ multiplex PCR, and the TCRdb table lists in-frame clones only, not all of them. The profile covers around 2.1 million clones, with 95% appearing a single time and over 0.1% taken by the ten largest. Sample: naive CD4+ T cells sorted from blood. Subset noted: CD45RA+ positively selected. The receptors were gathered from a man aged 18 to 35 in good health.

On this clone: Other DNA sequences from this sample encode an identical CDR3 as well. This chain connects TRBV5-6 to TRBJ2-3; TRBD2 matches at 15 bases. Losses at the gene ends were 4 bases for V and 1 base for J; bases not matched to a gene: 7. Germline CDR1 SGHDT, CDR2 YYEEEE. CDR3 size: 18 residues. The CDR3 sequence is CASSPGLAGGPGTDTQYF. The CDR3 DNA sequence: TGTGCCAGCAGCCCCGGACTAGCGGGGGGGCCGGGCACAGATACGCAGTATTTT.

The J gene is TRBJ1-6, the V gene TRBV2; no clear D. Trimming shortened V by 7 bases and J by 3 bases, and 10 bases separated the two germline ends. The CDR3 covers 14 residues. In germline, CDR1 is SNHLY, CDR2 FYNNEI. The CDR3 loop is CASTQFSYNSPLHF. The CDR3 nucleotides read TGTGCCAGCACACAGTTCAGCTATAATTCACCCCTCCACTTT.

The V gene is TRBV5-1, the J gene TRBJ2-5; 8 bases fit TRBD1. After removal of 5 bases from V and 6 bases from J, the junction contained 9 bases not matched to a gene. This CDR3 has 14 amino acids. Germline CDR1 reads SGHRS; CDR2 reads YFSETQ. The CDR3 spells CASSPGTGEKTQYF. CDR3 DNA: TGCGCCAGCAGTCCTGGGACAGGCGAAAAGACCCAGTACTTC.

The chain links TRBV10-2 to TRBJ2-3, with D uncertain. This CDR3 spans 14 amino acids. The V gene's germline CDR1 is WSHSY and CDR2 SAAADI. Trimming took 0 bases from V and 4 from J, leaving 8 bases between them. CDR3 sequence: CASSESAGPDTQYF. CDR3 DNA: TGCGCCAGCAGTGAGTCGGCCGGCCCAGATACGCAGTATTTT.

The genes are TRBV5-4 and TRBJ1-5, with D possibly being TRBD1 (5 bases). This CDR3 has 14 residues. Germline CDR1 is SGHNT and CDR2 is YYREEE (reference sequence). Trimming removed 2 bases from V and 3 bases from J, with 9 bases in between. CDR3 nucleotide sequence: TGTGCCAGCAGCTTTTGGGGGTCCAATCAGCCCCAGCATTTT. Protein product: CASSFWGSNQPQHF.

This chain links TRBV28 with TRBJ2-7; the match to TRBD2 covers 7 bases. Germline V lookup: CDR1 MDHEN, CDR2 SYDVKM. The CDR3 sequence is 13 residues long. The ends lost 4 bases at V and 6 bases at J; junction bases unmatched: 6. In DNA form, the CDR3 reads TGTGCCAGCAGTTACGCTAGCGGAATCGAGCAGTACTTC. This gives the protein CASSYASGIEQYF. Together with reference TRBV28 and TRBJ2-7, the CDR3 gives the full variable domain: DVKVTQSSRYLVKRTGEKVFLECVQDMDHENMFWYRQDPGLGLRLIYFSYDVKMKEKGDIPEGYSVSREKKERFSLILESASTNQTSMYLCASSYASGIEQYFGPGTRLTVT.

The chain is built from TRBV5-6 and TRBJ2-3, with TRBD2 as a possible D gene (5 bases). There are 15 residues in the CDR3. Germline CDR1 is SGHDT and CDR2 is YYEEEE. Trimming took off 4 bases at V and 1 base at J, with 13 bases between the two ends. The CDR3 loop reads CASSQELGGTDTQYF. As DNA, the CDR3 is TGTGCCAGCAGCCAGGAACTAGGTGGCACAGATACGCAGTATTTT.

This chain links TRBV29-1 with TRBJ2-3; D is uncertain. The V end lost 3 bases, the J end lost 9 bases, and 16 bases lay between the germline ends. The germline V gene encodes CDR1 SQVTM and CDR2 ANQGSEA. The CDR3 is 13 amino acids. The CDR3 loop reads CSVDGFSRGTQYF. CDR3 bases: TGCAGCGTTGACGGATTTAGTCGTGGCACGCAGTATTTT.

V and J are TRBV25-1 and TRBJ1-2; tentative D call: TRBD1 (5 bases). Per germline, CDR1 MGHDK and CDR2 SYGVNS. The CDR3 covers 12 residues. With 0 bases removed from V and 8 bases from J, the gap between germline ends came to 7 bases. The CDR3 region is CASSEYGGGYTF. CDR3 DNA sequence: TGTGCCAGCAGTGAATACGGGGGGGGCTACACCTTC.

The rearrangement joins TRBV7-2 to TRBJ2-1; possible D gene TRBD1, 6 bases. The V and J ends lost 3 bases and 1 base respectively, with 10 bases between them. This CDR3 comprises 15 residues. Germline assignment: CDR1 SGHTA and CDR2 FQGNSA. CDR3 DNA: TGTGCCAGCAGCTTCTTGACAGGTTCCTACAATGAGCAGTTCTTC. Translated: CASSFLTGSYNEQFF.

With regard to this clone: Other DNA sequences of this sample code for an identical CDR3. The V gene is TRBV6-6, the J gene TRBJ1-1; no definite D call. Germline V lookup: CDR1 MNHNY, CDR2 SVGAGI (reference sequence). Trimming took off 6 bases at V and 4 bases at J, with 6 bases between the two ends. This CDR3 has 11 residues. CDR3 in amino acids: CASSPSTEAFF. DNA of the CDR3: TGTGCCAGCAGCCCCTCCACTGAAGCTTTCTTT.

CDR3 sequence reads: CASSPTGVGYTF. CDR3 sequence (DNA): TGTGCCAGCAGCCCGACAGGGGTTGGCTACACCTTC. The chain couples TRBV5-4 to TRBJ1-2; 8 bases fit TRBD1. Looked up from germline, CDR1 is SGHNT and CDR2 is YYREEE (reference sequence). V trimming: 4 bases; J trimming: 7 bases; junction bases outside the gene matches: 3. The CDR3 spans 12 residues.

V and J are TRBV18 and TRBJ1-5; the match to TRBD1 covers 9 bases. J lost 7 bases, V lost 2 bases, and 6 bases had no gene match. This CDR3 contains 15 residues. The germline V gene has CDR1 KGHSH and CDR2 LQKENI. CDR3 in DNA: TGTGCCAGCTCACCATCGGGACAGGGTGAACAGCCCCAGCATTTT. Translated, it gives CASSPSGQGEQPQHF.

This chain connects TRBV6-1 to TRBJ2-2; the D is unclear. Germline V gene sequence: CDR1 MNHNS, CDR2 SASEGT. The V and J ends lost 7 bases and 7 bases respectively, with 7 bases between them. This CDR3 contains 11 residues. CDR3 sequence reads: CASMVGGELFF. The CDR3 DNA reads as TGTGCCAGCATGGTGGGCGGGGAGCTGTTTTTT.

The chain employs TRBV5-1 and TRBJ1-4; D unresolved. Germline V gene lookup returns CDR1 SGHRS and CDR2 YFSETQ. There are 14 residues in the CDR3. Trimming shortened V by 5 bases and J by 0 bases, and 8 bases separated the two germline ends. CDR3 in amino acids: CASSSATTNEKLFF. The DNA for the CDR3 is TGCGCCAGCAGTTCGGCGACAACTAATGAAAAACTGTTTTTT.

This clone was counted a single time. The chain is built from TRBV11-1 and TRBJ1-6; D gene unclear. V lost 11 bases and J lost 5, with 13 bases in between. CDR3 length equals 13 residues. Looked up from germline, CDR1 is SGHAT and CDR2 is FQDESV (reference sequence). CDR3 DNA sequence: TGTGCCTCGCGTGGACCTAATAATTCACCCCTCCACTTT. It translates to CASRGPNNSPLHF.

This clone came up once. The CDR3 region has the DNA TGTGCCAGCAGTCTTCAAAACACCATATATTTT. Protein: CASSLQNTIYF. The chain recombines TRBV2 with TRBJ1-3; no firm D call. Trimming cost V 5 bases and J 6 bases, with 5 bases left between them. The germline CDR1 and CDR2 sequences are SNHLY and FYNNEI. CDR3 length: 11 residues.

The chain has TRBV7-9 and TRBJ1-2; TRBD1 is a possible D gene (5 bases). This CDR3 region has 15 residues. The V end lost 5 bases, the J end lost 3 bases, and 16 bases lay between the germline ends. Germline values: CDR1 SEHNR, CDR2 FQNEAQ (reference sequence). The CDR3 DNA reads TGTGCCAGCAGCCCGGATGGACAACTACACTATGGCTACACCTTC. Its protein product is CASSPDGQLHYGYTF.

V usage is TRBV7-3 and J usage is TRBJ1-5; D not resolved. The CDR3 runs 15 residues. Germline V CDR1 and CDR2: SGHTA, FQGTGA. Trimming pared 1 base from V and 0 bases from J, leaving 7 bases between. For the CDR3, the DNA is TGTGCCAGCAGCTTAATTGTATATAGCAATCAGCCCCAGCATTTT. It yields the protein CASSLIVYSNQPQHF. Filled out from reference TRBV7-3 and TRBJ1-5, the complete variable domain reads GAGVSQTPSNKVTEKGKYVELRCDPISGHTALYWYRQSLGQGPEFLIYFQGTGAADDSGLPNDRFFAVRPEGSVSTLKIQRTERGDSAVYLCASSLIVYSNQPQHFGDGTRLSIL.

The chain recombines TRBV27 with TRBJ2-7, with TRBD1 matching 8 bases. Germline V gene sequence: CDR1 MNHEY, CDR2 SMNVEV (reference sequence). The CDR3 is made up of 15 amino acids. V lost 6 bases and J lost 0; bases outside the gene matches: 7. CDR3 sequence (DNA): TGTGCCAGCAGCCCGGACAGGGTGACCTCCTACGAGCAGTACTTC. Translation gives CASSPDRVTSYEQYF.

Details on this clone: The conserved final phenylalanine or tryptophan is absent from the CDR3, which likely points to a read error. Because the CDR3's place on the DNA is in doubt, the DNA is left out and the CDR3 is given as listed by TCRdb. The J gene is TRBJ2-4, the V gene TRBV21-1; the D call of TRBD1 is as the table states it, not checked on the DNA. TRBV21-1 has pseudogene status. The CDR3 is 12 residues long, counting both termini. The CDR3 sequence: CASSKQGAESTL.

The V call is TRBV5-1, the J call TRBJ1-6; 9 bases align to TRBD1. This CDR3 spans 15 amino acids. The germline CDR1 and CDR2 sequences are SGHRS and YFSETQ. V lost 4 bases, J lost 8 bases, and 7 bases stayed unmatched. CDR3 sequence reads: CASSVLTGGDSPLHF. Here the CDR3 DNA reads TGCGCCAGCAGCGTGTTGACAGGGGGGGATTCACCCCTCCACTTT.

Concerning this clone itself: Other DNA sequences in this sample translate to the same CDR3. The gene calls are TRBV30 and TRBJ1-5; D is perhaps TRBD1 (5 bases). Germline loops: CDR1 GTSNPN, CDR2 SVGIG (reference sequence). This CDR3 region has 13 residues. V shed 1 base and J shed 5 bases, with 9 bases lying between them. The CDR3 spells CAWSAGGDQPQHF. CDR3 bases: TGTGCCTGGAGTGCGGGGGGGGATCAGCCCCAGCATTTT.

The chain uses TRBV30 and TRBJ1-4, with 9 bases that match TRBD1. This CDR3 has 12 amino acids. Germline V gene data show CDR1 as GTSNPN and CDR2 as SVGIG (reference sequence). This CDR3 is CAYRGLVEKLFF. The CDR3 DNA is TGTGCGTACAGGGGGCTGGTTGAAAAACTGTTTTTT.

This chain joins TRBV4-3 and TRBJ2-2; D remains unclear. Trimming took 4 bases from V and 0 from J, leaving 12 bases between them. Germline V gives CDR1 LGHNA, CDR2 YSLEER. This CDR3 contains 16 residues. The CDR3 bases are TGCGCCAGCAGCCGGGAACCTGGAGCGAACACCGGGGAGCTGTTTTTT. Translated: CASSREPGANTGELFF.

The chain couples TRBV14 to TRBJ2-1; D not resolved. The germline V gene encodes CDR1 SGHDN and CDR2 FVKESK. The CDR3 spans 15 residues. Between the trimmed V and J ends, which lost 0 bases and 6 bases, there was a span of 12 bases. CDR3 coding DNA: TGTGCCAGCAGCCAAGAGTCCGGTTGGGGCAATGAGCAGTTCTTC. Translated, it gives CASSQESGWGNEQFF.

Regarding this clone: The sample carries other DNA sequences with the same CDR3. CDR3 amino acids: CAWSVGQGNTEAFF. CDR3 coding DNA: TGTGCCTGGAGTGTGGGACAGGGGAACACTGAAGCTTTCTTT. The V and J genes are TRBV30 and TRBJ1-1, with 9 bases fitting TRBD1. The CDR3 sequence is 14 residues long. With V trimmed by 0 bases and J by 1 base, 0 bases remained unmatched. Germline loops: CDR1 GTSNPN, CDR2 SVGIG (reference sequence).